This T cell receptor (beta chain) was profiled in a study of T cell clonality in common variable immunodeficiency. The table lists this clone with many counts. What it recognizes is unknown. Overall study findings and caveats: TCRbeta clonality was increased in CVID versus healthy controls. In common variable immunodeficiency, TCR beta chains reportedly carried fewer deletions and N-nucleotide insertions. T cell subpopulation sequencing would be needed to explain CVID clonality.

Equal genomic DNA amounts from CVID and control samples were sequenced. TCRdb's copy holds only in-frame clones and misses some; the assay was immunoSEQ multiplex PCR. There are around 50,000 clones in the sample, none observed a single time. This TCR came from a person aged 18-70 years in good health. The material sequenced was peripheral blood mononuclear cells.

The sequenced CDR3 bases are TGTGCCAGCAGTTTATTAAATGGCAATCAGCCC. Translated, it gives CASSLLNGNQP. The whole CDR3 sequence reads CASSLLNGNQPQHF. The J gene is TRBJ1-5, the V gene TRBV28; D ambiguous. The CDR3 is cut off 3 residues early in the read; its end comes from the germline J gene. V lost 1 base to trimming and J lost 2 bases, with 6 bases between them. CDR3 length: 14 residues. Germline V lookup: CDR1 MDHEN, CDR2 SYDVKM.